This T cell receptor (beta chain) comes out of a study of radiation and T cells in renal cell carcinoma. This CDR3 contains 13 residues. Trimming took 1 base from V and 12 from J, leaving 13 bases between them. Per the germline V gene, CDR1 is SGHAT and CDR2 is FQNNGV. Profiled with immunoSEQ multiplex PCR; TCRdb holds only in-frame clones, not every one. Of tens of thousands of clones listed, around 78% were seen once; the top ten hold 7.3%. Time point meaning: baseline pretreatment blood. Treatment specified: 15 Gy SBRT to primary tumor, nephrectomy 4 weeks later. There are a few counts of this clone.

The sequence came from a man in his sixties with renal cell carcinoma. This specimen consisted of blood, obtained from a patient whose treatment included radiotherapy and nephrectomy. The chain couples TRBV11-2 to TRBJ2-1; D uncertain. This CDR3 is CASSLVRMGAQFF. The DNA of the CDR3 is TGTGCCAGCAGCTTAGTGCGTATGGGCGCGCAGTTCTTC.